At least ten counts were recorded for the clone carrying this T cell receptor (beta chain). What it binds is unknown. Starting material of about 450 ng total RNA yielded TCR beta cDNA via a constant-region primer. A slightly modified ARM-PCR protocol with three nested multiplex PCR rounds produced these TCR beta libraries. For roughly 11 cycles apiece, the opening two PCR rounds ran with TRBV1-TRBV30 forward primers and a C-beta reverse primer. In TCRdb, the multiplex PCR reads were re-called with MiXCR into one record per CDR3 protein. Of approximately 340,000 distinct CDR3 sequences listed, 65% are singletons. The data were taken from a study of tumor-infiltrating lymphocytes in primary liver carcinoma. Overall study findings and caveats: Tumor-adjacent and tumor-blood pairs shared less of their repertoires than tumor region pairs shared.

Germline values: CDR1 ENHRY, CDR2 SYGVKD. V lost 6 bases to trimming and J lost 0 bases; unmatched junction nucleotides: 7. The length of the CDR3 is 15 residues. Germline DNA was also extracted, with blood RNA taken from unsorted whole blood. Sequencing was carried out using peripheral blood. The receptor was isolated from a man aged 35-49 years with primary liver carcinoma and hepatitis B virus infection. J is TRBJ2-7 and V is TRBV10-3, with 8 bases lining up with TRBD2. CDR3 amino acids: CAIRVAGKSSYEQYF. For the CDR3, the DNA is TGTGCCATCAGAGTAGCGGGGAAGAGCTCCTACGAGCAGTACTTC.